Below are 4 T cell receptor beta chains sequenced from a single sample in a study of T cell changes during pregnancy in multiple sclerosis. The protocol was immunoSEQ multiplex PCR, while the TCRdb copy is restricted to in-frame clones and leaves out a portion. The sample records tens of thousands of clones, 85% to 95% being singletons. Specimen: peripheral blood, collected after pregnancy. These receptors were collected from a female donor with multiple sclerosis, enrolled in a pregnancy study.

This chain joins TRBV6-9 and TRBJ2-1; D gene uncertain. The CDR3 totals 15 residues. Germline V gene data show CDR1 as MNHGY and CDR2 as SVAAGI. V was shortened by 2 bases and J by 8 bases, with 16 bases between the two germline ends. The CDR3 DNA sequence: TGTGCCAGCAGTTATGTCCGCGGAGCGATCCATGAGCAGTTCTTC. This gives the protein CASSYVRGAIHEQFF.

This clone was detected only once. The chain recombines TRBV2 with TRBJ2-7; 7 bases fit TRBD1. Germline V lookup: CDR1 SNHLY, CDR2 FYNNEI. The V and J ends lost 5 bases and 5 bases, in that order; junction bases with no gene match: 15. CDR3 length: 16 amino acids. The CDR3 DNA follows: TGTGCCAGCAGTCCCCGAGATACAGGGGTAATCGACGAGCAGTACTTC. Translation gives CASSPRDTGVIDEQYF. Full variable domain (outside the CDR3, taken from reference TRBV2 and TRBJ2-7): EPEVTQTPSHQVTQMGQEVILRCVPISNHLYFYWYRQILGQKVEFLVSFYNNEISEKSEIFDDQFSVERPDGSNFTLKIRSTKLEDSAMYFCASSPRDTGVIDEQYFGPGTRLTVT.

The rearrangement links TRBV6-5 to TRBJ2-7, with 9 bases lining up with TRBD2. The CDR3 runs to 15 residues. Germline CDR1 and CDR2: MNHEY and SVGAGI. Trimming at V came to 6 bases and at J to 5 bases, leaving 11 bases not matched to a gene. The CDR3 is CASRTTSGAMDEQYF. CDR3 in DNA: TGTGCCAGCAGGACGACTAGCGGAGCCATGGACGAGCAGTACTTC.

The chain has TRBV6-5 and TRBJ2-7, with 7 positions matching TRBD2. Germline CDR1 MNHEY, CDR2 SVGAGI. The CDR3 runs 15 residues. V was pared by 5 bases and J by 0 bases, with 7 bases of the junction left unmatched. CDR3 amino acids: CASSNTGGSSYEQYF. The CDR3 DNA sequence: TGTGCCAGCAGTAACACCGGGGGGAGCTCCTACGAGCAGTACTTC.